The 27 T cell receptor beta chains reported below all come from one sample, sequenced in a study of shared clonotypes between healthy human individuals (dated by TCRdb to the early 2020s). Libraries came from the immunoSEQ multiplex PCR assay. TCRdb took over this immuneACCESS table, retaining in-frame rearrangements with V and J assigned. Such tables are incomplete; in checked studies, under half of the missing clones stem from an unresolved V gene, and the remainder is unexplained. In this sample the table shows 650,000 to 750,000 clones, 72% of which occur a single time. 1.8% of the sample is in the top ten clones. The material sequenced was memory CD4+ T cells sorted from blood. In light of the paper, this sample's cell subset or site label describes: CD45RA-negative fraction. These receptors originate from a young woman in good health.

This clone has just a few counts. The V gene is TRBV19, the J gene TRBJ2-7, with D perhaps TRBD1 or TRBD2 (5 bases each). Trimming removed 8 bases from V and 1 base from J, with 15 bases in between. The CDR3 totals 14 residues. Germline V lookup: CDR1 LNHDA, CDR2 SQIVND (reference sequence). The CDR3 sequence is CASRGRDESYEQYF. CDR3 DNA sequence: TGTGCCAGTCGGGGCCGGGACGAGTCCTACGAGCAGTACTTC.

The chain employs TRBV19 and TRBJ1-5; TRBD1 matches at 7 bases. The ends lost 5 bases at V and 5 bases at J; junction bases unmatched: 12. The CDR3 spans 16 residues. CDR1 is LNHDA and CDR2 is SQIVND in the germline V gene (reference sequence). For the CDR3, the DNA is TGTGCCAGTAGTTCAATCGGGACAGCTACCTATCAGCCCCAGCATTTT. Protein product: CASSSIGTATYQPQHF.

V gene TRBV29-1 combines with J gene TRBJ2-3, with D perhaps given as TRBD1 or TRBD2 (6 bases each). This CDR3 comprises 12 residues. V was clipped by 3 bases and J by 6 bases, with 10 bases between them. Germline V gene sequence: CDR1 SQVTM, CDR2 ANQGSEA. The CDR3 reads CSVERGRDTQYF. In nucleotides, the CDR3 is TGCAGCGTTGAGAGGGGGAGGGATACGCAGTATTTT.

Only one count was recorded for this clone. The CDR3 loop is CAIAAAREQFF. As DNA, the CDR3 is TGTGCCATCGCGGCAGCGCGAGAGCAGTTCTTC. This chain uses TRBV10-3 with TRBJ2-1, with D uncertain. Looked up from germline, CDR1 is ENHRY and CDR2 is SYGVKD. The CDR3 has 11 residues. The V gene lost 8 bases and the J gene lost 10 bases, with 12 bases spanning the gap.

The rearrangement joins TRBV28 to TRBJ2-3; the D gene is possibly TRBD2 (5 bases). The V gene lost 5 bases and the J gene lost 6 bases, with 12 bases spanning the gap. This CDR3 spans 13 amino acids. Looked up from germline, CDR1 is MDHEN and CDR2 is SYDVKM. In DNA form, the CDR3 reads TGTGCCAGCAGTAACGAGGGTTTCGATACGCAGTATTTT. Protein product: CASSNEGFDTQYF.

The chain employs TRBV29-1 and TRBJ2-2; 7 positions match TRBD1. Trimming took 2 bases from V and 4 from J; bases not matched to a gene: 4. The germline V gene encodes CDR1 SQVTM and CDR2 ANQGSEA. The length of the CDR3 is 14 residues. The CDR3 region has the DNA TGCAGCGTTGAAATCCGGGACAGCACCGGGGAGCTGTTTTTT. Translating it yields CSVEIRDSTGELFF.

The chain uses TRBV18 and TRBJ2-7; perhaps TRBD2 as D (5 bases). Germline CDR1 reads KGHSH; CDR2 reads LQKENI. The V end lost 2 bases, the J end lost 0 bases, and 11 bases lay between the germline ends. This CDR3 spans 15 amino acids. DNA for the CDR3: TGTGCCAGCTCACCAGCAGGAGGCCTCTCCTACGAGCAGTACTTC. The encoded protein is CASSPAGGLSYEQYF.

This clone has at least ten counts. The J gene is TRBJ2-1, the V gene TRBV29-1; 10 positions match TRBD1. Germline values: CDR1 SQVTM, CDR2 ANQGSEA. This CDR3 has 13 residues. The trim removed 5 bases at V and 9 bases at J, leaving 7 bases unmatched. The CDR3 nucleotides read TGCAGCGTTCTCCGGGACAGGGGTGGTGAGCAGTTCTTC. As protein: CSVLRDRGGEQFF.

For this clone: A much larger clone is a single base away; this may be a read error. The sample holds other DNA sequences that translate to the same CDR3. This chain connects TRBV28 to TRBJ1-1; 10 bases are shared with TRBD1. The CDR3 is made up of 16 amino acids. CDR1 is MDHEN and CDR2 is SYDVKM in the germline V gene. The CDR3 spells CASSVLGQGRSTEAFF. In DNA, the CDR3 is TGTGCTAGCAGTGTCCTGGGACAGGGGAGGAGCACTGAAGCTTTCTTT.

The V and J genes are TRBV6-5 and TRBJ2-2; possible D gene TRBD2, 5 bases. Looked up from germline, CDR1 is MNHEY and CDR2 is SVGAGI. The V end lost 0 bases, the J end lost 5 bases, and 13 bases lay between the germline ends. The CDR3 spans 16 residues. CDR3 sequence: CASSYSSGSETGELFF. CDR3 DNA sequence: TGTGCCAGCAGTTACTCCAGCGGAAGCGAAACCGGGGAGCTGTTTTTT.

The V and J genes are TRBV7-9 and TRBJ2-1; D may be TRBD2 (6 bases). The germline V and J ends were trimmed by 1 base and 7 bases, with 14 bases remaining between them. This CDR3 is 15 amino acids long. Germline lookup yields CDR1 SEHNR and CDR2 FQNEAQ (reference sequence). The CDR3: CASSLEWRGGNEQFF. In DNA, the CDR3 is TGTGCCAGCAGCTTAGAATGGAGAGGAGGGAATGAGCAGTTCTTC. The entire variable domain, with the rest obtained from reference TRBV7-9 and TRBJ2-1, is as follows: DTGVSQNPRHKITKRGQNVTFRCDPISEHNRLYWYRQTLGQGPEFLTYFQNEAQLEKSRLLSDRFSAERPKGSFSTLEIQRTEQGDSAMYLCASSLEWRGGNEQFFGPGTRLTVL.

This clone was seen only once. The V and J genes are TRBV29-1 and TRBJ1-2; 7 bases agree with TRBD1. The CDR3 length is 11 residues. V gave up 6 bases and J gave up 8 bases; unmatched junction bases: 6. Germline V gene lookup returns CDR1 SQVTM and CDR2 ANQGSEA. The CDR3 spells CSVAGGHGYTF. Written as DNA, the CDR3 is TGCAGCGTGGCAGGGGGGCACGGCTACACCTTC. The entire variable domain, with the rest obtained from reference TRBV29-1 and TRBJ1-2, is as follows: SAVISQKPSRDICQRGTSLTIQCQVDSQVTMMFWYRQQPGQSLTLIATANQGSEATYESGFVIDKFPISRPNLTFSTLTVSNMSPEDSSIYLCSVAGGHGYTFGSGTRLTVV.

This clone was counted many times. The sample holds other DNA sequences that translate to the same CDR3. The gene calls are TRBV28 and TRBJ1-3, with 10 positions matching TRBD1. This CDR3 has 15 residues. Germline CDR1 reads MDHEN; CDR2 reads SYDVKM. V trimming: 6 bases; J trimming: 3 bases; junction bases outside the gene matches: 5. The CDR3 sequence is CASSSGQGDGNTIYF. Here the CDR3 DNA reads TGTGCCAGCAGCTCCGGACAGGGGGATGGAAACACCATATATTTT.

This clone appeared a few times. The chain carries TRBV27 and TRBJ2-3, with 9 bases matching TRBD2. Germline V gene data show CDR1 as MNHEY and CDR2 as SMNVEV (reference sequence). The CDR3 loop spans 15 amino acids. V gave up 6 bases and J gave up 3 bases; unmatched junction bases: 7. The CDR3 DNA reads as TGTGCCAGCAGAACGGCGGGAGGGGGGACAGATACGCAGTATTTT. Translation: CASRTAGGGTDTQYF.

Regarding this clone: Different DNA sequences within this sample yield the same CDR3. The chain uses TRBV6-6 and TRBJ1-1; D not certain. This CDR3 is 14 amino acids long. The V end lost 0 bases, the J end lost 2 bases, and 7 bases lay between the germline ends. CDR1 is MNHNY, CDR2 SVGAGI, per germline (reference sequence). The CDR3: CASSYSGRNTEAFF. The CDR3 DNA follows: TGTGCCAGCAGTTACTCAGGGAGAAACACTGAAGCTTTCTTT.

The chain uses TRBV10-3 and TRBJ2-2; D ambiguous. CDR3 length: 15 amino acids. Trimming removed 0 bases at V and 3 bases at J, with 8 bases between. CDR1 and CDR2 (germline): ENHRY, SYGVKD. In DNA form, the CDR3 reads TGTGCCATCAGTGAGTCTTCGCCCTACACCGGGGAGCTGTTTTTT. It is translated as CAISESSPYTGELFF.

V and J are TRBV6-1 and TRBJ2-7; 7 bases fit TRBD2. The CDR3 consists of 15 residues. Germline trimming cut 5 bases from V and 4 bases from J; bases unmatched to any gene: 11. The germline V gene has CDR1 MNHNS and CDR2 SASEGT. CDR3 sequence (DNA): TGTGCCAGCAGTCCCATCGGGGGAGCGGGGTACGAGCAGTACTTC. As protein: CASSPIGGAGYEQYF.

A single count supports this clone. The genes are TRBV4-1 and TRBJ2-5; 12 bases are shared with TRBD1. The CDR3 contains 20 residues. After removal of 1 base from V and 2 bases from J, the junction contained 14 bases not matched to a gene. Per the germline V gene, CDR1 is MGHRA and CDR2 is YSYEKL. The CDR3 spells CASSQGRGGTGGAGQETQYF. CDR3 in DNA: TGCGCCAGCAGCCAAGGAAGGGGCGGGACAGGGGGCGCGGGACAAGAGACCCAGTACTTC.

The chain links TRBV6-6 to TRBJ1-2; possible D gene TRBD1, 5 bases. This CDR3 spans 13 amino acids. Germline V CDR1 and CDR2: MNHNY, SVGAGI (reference sequence). The V end lost 6 bases, the J end lost 4 bases, and 12 bases lay between the germline ends. The CDR3 coding sequence is TGTGCCAGCAGCAGGGTCAGTACCTATGGCTACACCTTC. Translated: CASSRVSTYGYTF.

This chain uses TRBV2 with TRBJ2-3; D is unclear. V was clipped by 6 bases and J by 3 bases, with 4 bases between them. There are 11 residues in the CDR3. CDR1 SNHLY and CDR2 FYNNEI come from the germline V gene. In DNA, the CDR3 is TGTGCCAGCAGGAATACAGATACGCAGTATTTT. Its protein product is CASRNTDTQYF. The complete variable domain, with remaining parts taken from reference TRBV2 and TRBJ2-3, reads EPEVTQTPSHQVTQMGQEVILRCVPISNHLYFYWYRQILGQKVEFLVSFYNNEISEKSEIFDDQFSVERPDGSNFTLKIRSTKLEDSAMYFCASRNTDTQYFGPGTRLTVL.

In this sample, this clone turned up many times. The same CDR3 arises from other DNA sequences in this sample as well. This sequence joins TRBV5-1 and TRBJ2-1, with 7 nucleotides matching TRBD2. The J segment lost 4 bases and the V segment lost 4 bases, leaving 8 bases of the junction unmatched. CDR3 length equals 15 residues. CDR1 SGHRS and CDR2 YFSETQ come from the germline V gene. This CDR3 is CASSLPSGSYNEQFF. Here the CDR3 DNA reads TGCGCCAGCAGCCTACCTAGCGGATCTTACAATGAGCAGTTCTTC.

The rearrangement links TRBV5-1 to TRBJ1-2; D is unresolved. Trimming took off 0 bases at V and 0 bases at J, with 9 bases between the two ends. In germline, CDR1 is SGHRS, CDR2 YFSETQ. This CDR3 is 15 amino acids long. The CDR3 region is CASSLAVGTNYGYTF. The CDR3 DNA reads as TGCGCCAGCAGCTTGGCTGTGGGAACTAACTATGGCTACACCTTC.

The chain couples TRBV6-1 to TRBJ2-3; a possible D gene is TRBD2 (5 bases). Trimming left V 2 bases short and J 3 bases short, with 12 bases between. Germline V gene sequence: CDR1 MNHNS, CDR2 SASEGT. There are 15 residues in the CDR3. CDR3 DNA: TGTGCCAGCAGTGAAAGGAGACTATTGACAGATACGCAGTATTTT. Translating gives CASSERRLLTDTQYF.

V gene TRBV5-1 combines with J gene TRBJ2-5; no reliable D call. Trimming cost V 2 bases and J 2 bases, with 10 bases left between them. This CDR3 has 14 residues. The germline CDR1 and CDR2 sequences are SGHRS and YFSETQ. CDR3 in amino acids: CASSFQRPQETQYF. In DNA, the CDR3 is TGCGCCAGCAGCTTCCAACGTCCACAAGAGACCCAGTACTTC.

With regard to this clone: Other DNA variants within this sample encode the same CDR3. V is TRBV6-5 and J is TRBJ2-3; D gene ambiguous. Germline V gene data show CDR1 as MNHEY and CDR2 as SVGAGI. The CDR3 has 14 amino acids. The V end lost 2 bases, the J end lost 0 bases, and 6 bases lay between the germline ends. The CDR3 loop is CASSYGRSTDTQYF. The CDR3 DNA follows: TGTGCCAGCAGTTACGGGCGGAGCACAGATACGCAGTATTTT.

The rearrangement joins TRBV5-1 to TRBJ1-2; 9 positions agree with TRBD1. The trim removed 4 bases at V and 8 bases at J, leaving 9 bases unmatched. Germline V gives CDR1 SGHRS, CDR2 YFSETQ. The CDR3 extends over 14 amino acids. In nucleotides, the CDR3 is TGCGCCAGCAGCGGACAGGGGCGGATGGGCGGCTACACCTTC. This translates into CASSGQGRMGGYTF.

J is TRBJ1-1 and V is TRBV28; D might be TRBD1 (5 bases). Looked up from germline, CDR1 is MDHEN and CDR2 is SYDVKM. The CDR3 has 13 amino acids. Trimming removed 4 bases from V and 4 bases from J, with 10 bases in between. The CDR3 reads CASSWSGRTEAFF. CDR3 coding DNA: TGTGCCAGCAGTTGGTCGGGACGCACTGAAGCTTTCTTT.